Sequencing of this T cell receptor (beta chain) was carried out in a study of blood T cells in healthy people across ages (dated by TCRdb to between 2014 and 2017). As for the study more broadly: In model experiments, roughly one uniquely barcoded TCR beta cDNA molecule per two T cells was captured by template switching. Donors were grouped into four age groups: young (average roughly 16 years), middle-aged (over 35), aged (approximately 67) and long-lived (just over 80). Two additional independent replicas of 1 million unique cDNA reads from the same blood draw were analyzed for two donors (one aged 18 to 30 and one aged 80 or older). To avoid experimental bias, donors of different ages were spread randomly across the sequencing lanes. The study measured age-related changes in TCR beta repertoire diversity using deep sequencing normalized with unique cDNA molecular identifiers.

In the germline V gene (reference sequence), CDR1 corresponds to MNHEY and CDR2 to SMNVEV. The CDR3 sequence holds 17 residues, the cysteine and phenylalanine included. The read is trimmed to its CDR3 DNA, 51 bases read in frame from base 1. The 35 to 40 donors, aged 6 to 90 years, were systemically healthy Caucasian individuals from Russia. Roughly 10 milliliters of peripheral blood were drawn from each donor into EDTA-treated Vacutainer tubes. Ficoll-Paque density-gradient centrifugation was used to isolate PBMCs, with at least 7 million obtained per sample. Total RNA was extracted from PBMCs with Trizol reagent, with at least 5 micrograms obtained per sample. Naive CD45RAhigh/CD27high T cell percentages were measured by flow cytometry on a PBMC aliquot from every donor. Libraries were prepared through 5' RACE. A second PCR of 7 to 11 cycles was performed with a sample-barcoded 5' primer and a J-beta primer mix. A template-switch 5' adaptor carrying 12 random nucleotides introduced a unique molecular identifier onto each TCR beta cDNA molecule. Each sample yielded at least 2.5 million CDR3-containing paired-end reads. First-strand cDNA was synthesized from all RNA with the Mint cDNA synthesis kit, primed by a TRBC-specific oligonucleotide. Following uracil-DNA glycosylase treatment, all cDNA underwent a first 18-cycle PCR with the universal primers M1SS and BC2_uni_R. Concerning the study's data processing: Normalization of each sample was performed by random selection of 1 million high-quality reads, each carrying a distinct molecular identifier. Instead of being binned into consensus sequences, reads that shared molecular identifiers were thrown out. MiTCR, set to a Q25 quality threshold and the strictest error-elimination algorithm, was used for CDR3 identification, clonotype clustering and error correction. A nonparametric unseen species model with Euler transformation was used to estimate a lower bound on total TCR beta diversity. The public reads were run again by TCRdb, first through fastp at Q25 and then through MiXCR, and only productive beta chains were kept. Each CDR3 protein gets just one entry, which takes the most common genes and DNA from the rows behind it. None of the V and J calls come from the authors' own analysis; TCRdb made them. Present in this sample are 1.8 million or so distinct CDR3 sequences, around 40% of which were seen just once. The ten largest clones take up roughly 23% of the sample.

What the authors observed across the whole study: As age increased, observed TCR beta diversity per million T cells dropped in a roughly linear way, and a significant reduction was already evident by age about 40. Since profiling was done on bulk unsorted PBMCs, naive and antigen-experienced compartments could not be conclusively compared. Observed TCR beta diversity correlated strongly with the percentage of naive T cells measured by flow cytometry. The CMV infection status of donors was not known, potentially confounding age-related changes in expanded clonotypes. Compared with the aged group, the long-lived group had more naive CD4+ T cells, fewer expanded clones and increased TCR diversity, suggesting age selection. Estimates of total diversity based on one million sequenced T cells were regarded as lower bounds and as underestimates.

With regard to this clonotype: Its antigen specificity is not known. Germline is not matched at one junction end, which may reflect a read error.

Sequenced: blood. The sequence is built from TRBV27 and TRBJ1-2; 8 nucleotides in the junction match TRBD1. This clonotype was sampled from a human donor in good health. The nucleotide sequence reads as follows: TGTGCCGGCAGTTTTTCCGTGCAGGGGGCCTCAAAGTATGGCTACACCTTC. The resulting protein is CAGSFSVQGASKYGYTF.